Reported below is one TCR beta chain. This record comes from a study of blood T cell repertoires in COVID-19. Study overall: There were acute and convalescent COVID-19 samples, and they came from the United States, Italy and Spain. Sample material is recorded as cDNA or gDNA derived from T cells, B-cell-depleted T cells, or PBMCs.

In the source study's methods: For nucleated cells, counts were estimated from reference gene primer amplification. Using immunoSEQ multiplex PCR, the repertoire was profiled, and TCRdb retains in-frame clones only, with some absent. V, J and clone size reflect that table, while D and trimming were determined from the DNA. The data hold approximately 350,000 clones, with 80% to 90% observed a single time. This CDR3 is built from 13 residues. Germline V gene lookup returns CDR1 SGHNT and CDR2 YYREEE (reference sequence). After removal of 4 bases from V and 6 bases from J, the junction contained 5 bases not matched to a gene.

Sequenced material: PBMCs or T cells enriched from blood (not recorded which). This clonotype was obtained from a man between 18 and 35 years old who had recovered from COVID-19. This chain links TRBV5-4 with TRBJ1-1, with 8 nucleotides matching TRBD1. In nucleotides, the CDR3 is TGTGCCAGCAGCCAAGAGACAGGGGCTGAAGCTTTCTTT. This translates into CASSQETGAEAFF.